This TCR beta chain comes out of a study of blood T cell repertoires in COVID-19. For the study at large: Material from acute and convalescent COVID-19 was sourced from the United States, Italy and Spain. PBMCs, B-cell-depleted T cells, or T cells provided the cDNA or gDNA that made up the material.

Generated by immunoSEQ multiplex PCR, the TCRdb table keeps only in-frame clones and is missing some. Of fewer than 180,000 clones listed, 84% are singletons. CDR3 length equals 16 residues. The ends lost 5 bases at V and 1 base at J; junction bases unmatched: 8. From germline, CDR1 is SGHTA and CDR2 FQGNSA. This sequence was found in a man aged 65 to 79 with acute or convalescent COVID-19. The sequenced material came from peripheral blood. This rearrangement joins TRBV7-2 to TRBJ1-5; 7 bases are a match to TRBD1. The CDR3 nucleotides are TGTGCCAGCAGCCCCCAGGGGGGAAGGAGCAATCAGCCCCAGCATTTT. It encodes CASSPQGGRSNQPQHF.